Following are 8 T cell receptor beta chains from one sample sequenced in a study of blood T cells in healthy people across ages (dated by TCRdb to about 2015). Library method: 5' RACE. TCRdb lists the instrument as Illumina HiSeq 2500. A second roughly 7 to 12 cycle PCR used a sample-barcoded 5' primer and a J-beta primer mix. TCRdb took the public reads, trimmed them with fastp at Q25, ran MiXCR for clone calling and kept in-frame beta chains. For every CDR3 protein sequence, its rows merge into one entry that carries the most common genes and DNA. This sample gives under 750,000 distinct CDR3 sequences in total; less than 60% of them show up just once. Jointly, the top ten make up roughly 24% of the sample. Sample: blood. The receptors stem from a man older than 75 in good health.

This clonotype was seen a few times. This clone may be a read error of a much larger clone one base away. The chain couples TRBV6-6 to TRBJ2-1, with a weak D call TRBD2 (6 bases). Germline V gene lookup returns CDR1 MNHNY and CDR2 SVGAGI (reference sequence). CDR3 length: 15 residues. Trimming left V 7 bases short and J 0 bases short, with 13 bases between. The CDR3 here is CASTPGGGSYNEQFF. CDR3 nucleotides: TGTGCCAGCACTCCCGGGGGTGGCTCCTACAATGAGCAGTTCTTC.

This clonotype came up a few times. This chain joins TRBV4-3 and TRBJ2-1; no firm D call. V was cut by 2 bases and J by 9 bases, with 14 bases left in between. This CDR3 comprises 14 residues. CDR1 and CDR2 (germline): LGHNA, YSLEER. CDR3 in DNA: TGCGCCAGCAGCCAAAACGAGGACGTAGGTGAGCAGTTCTTC. The encoded protein is CASSQNEDVGEQFF.

V is TRBV15 and J is TRBJ2-2; 8 bases agree with TRBD2. The CDR3 totals 15 residues. The V gene end was trimmed by 5 bases and the J gene end by 6 bases; junction bases not matched to a gene: 8. Germline CDR1 reads LNHNV; CDR2 reads YYDKDF (reference sequence). This chain's CDR3 is CATSQPGGSAGELFF. CDR3 nucleotide sequence: TGTGCCACCAGCCAACCGGGGGGGTCTGCCGGGGAGCTGTTTTTT.

This clonotype was picked up a small number of times. The CDR3 loop reads CASRHDYEQYF. The CDR3 DNA sequence: TGTGCCAGCAGACACGATTACGAGCAGTACTTC. The chain has TRBV6-5 and TRBJ2-7; D unresolved. This CDR3 has 11 residues. Germline lookup yields CDR1 MNHEY and CDR2 SVGAGI. Trimming left V 6 bases short and J 4 bases short, with 7 bases between.

This clonotype showed up just a few times. The CDR3 reads CSAAIAGASYNEQFF. The CDR3 DNA follows: TGCAGTGCCGCAATAGCGGGGGCTTCCTACAATGAGCAGTTCTTC. The chain recombines TRBV20-1 with TRBJ2-1; 9 bases map to TRBD2. CDR1 and CDR2 (germline): DFQATT, SNEGSKA (reference sequence). Germline trimming cut 6 bases from V and 1 base from J; bases unmatched to any gene: 7. CDR3 length: 15 amino acids.

V is TRBV24-1 and J is TRBJ2-7, with D unclear. V was pared by 4 bases and J by 0 bases, with 9 bases between. The CDR3 runs to 14 residues. Germline assignment: CDR1 KGHDR and CDR2 SFDVKD. DNA for the CDR3: TGTGCCACCAGTGACCGACGAAGCTCCTACGAGCAGTACTTC. Translation gives CATSDRRSSYEQYF.

Note on this clonotype: Possible read error: a much larger clone is one base away. The chain is built from TRBV6-2 or TRBV6-3 and TRBJ2-1; D not resolved. The CDR3 covers 11 residues. The V end was cut by 7 bases, the J end by 2 bases, with 3 bases between. Germline CDR1 is MNHEY and CDR2 is SVGEGT. The CDR3 reads CASMAYNEQFF. The CDR3 DNA sequence: TGTGCCAGCATGGCCTACAATGAGCAGTTCTTC.

J is TRBJ2-1 and V is TRBV7-2; D is unresolved. V shed 5 bases and J shed 4 bases, with 9 bases lying between them. The CDR3 spans 13 residues. In germline, CDR1 is SGHTA, CDR2 FQGNSA. The CDR3 nucleotides are TGTGCCAGCAGCCGTACTACTTACAATGAGCAGTTCTTC. This encodes CASSRTTYNEQFF.